This T cell receptor (beta chain) originates from a study of human T cells and chemical hapten exposure. Study context: Patients, mostly women, had alopecia areata, alopecia totalis or alopecia universalis.

Germline loops: CDR1 SQVTM, CDR2 ANQGSEA. V was trimmed by 2 bases and J by 11 bases, leaving 16 bases between them. The CDR3 runs to 12 residues. TCRdb processed the RACE reads anew with MiXCR; each CDR3 protein has one entry. Here the sample spans about 73,000 distinct CDR3 sequences, about 9% being singletons. Regarding time point: patch test 2, 6 weeks after DPC sensitization. The treatment: therapeutic diphenylcyclopropenone sensitization with weekly scalp DPC. The receptor was derived from a woman between 50 and 59 years old with alopecia areata. Some clones in this sample may be carry-over from other donors' samples. The source was whole blood, collected in connection with sensitization to the hapten diphenylcyclopropenone (DPC). V and J are TRBV29-1 and TRBJ2-7, with D maybe TRBD1 (5 bases). CDR3 DNA: TGCAGCGTTGAACAGGGTTTAGGTAGTGAGTACTTC. This encodes CSVEQGLGSEYF.